The 24 T cell receptor beta chains reported below all come from one sample, sequenced in a study of blood T cell repertoires in COVID-19 (dated by TCRdb to the early 2020s). Library preparation employed the immunoSEQ multiplex PCR assay. The immuneACCESS repertoire file appears here via TCRdb, limited to in-frame rearrangements. These files lack a portion of the clones; in checked studies, under half of the deficit traces to unresolved V genes, and the cause of the others is not known. This sample comprises more than 25,000 clones, approximately 80% of them detected only once. Of the sample, approximately 46% is held by the ten largest clones. Sequenced input: peripheral blood. The receptors derive from a woman aged 80 or older with acute or convalescent COVID-19.

J is TRBJ2-5 and V is TRBV5-8, with D possibly TRBD1 on 6 matching bases. Germline V gene sequence: CDR1 SGHTS, CDR2 YDEGEE. V was pared by 0 bases and J by 5 bases, with 11 bases between. This CDR3 is built from 14 residues. This CDR3 is CASSLGQGMETQYF. CDR3 DNA sequence: TGTGCCAGCAGCTTGGGGCAGGGGATGGAGACCCAGTACTTC.

In its sample, this clone was seen once. This chain joins TRBV7-9 and TRBJ2-1; 7 nucleotides align to TRBD2. This CDR3 contains 13 residues. Germline V lookup: CDR1 SEHNR, CDR2 FQNEAQ (reference sequence). Trimming took 7 bases from V and 8 from J; bases not matched to a gene: 8. The CDR3 reads CASTLTSVYEQFF. The CDR3 DNA sequence: TGTGCCAGCACCCTCACTAGCGTATATGAGCAGTTCTTC.

The chain recombines TRBV4-1 with TRBJ1-2; D may be TRBD1 (6 bases). The CDR3 covers 14 residues. CDR1 and CDR2 (germline): MGHRA, YSYEKL. Trimming shortened V by 0 bases and J by 4 bases, and 9 bases separated the two germline ends. The CDR3 sequence: CASSQDRGPYGYTF. CDR3 bases: TGCGCCAGCAGCCAAGACAGGGGCCCCTATGGCTACACCTTC.

About this clone itself: At one end, the junction sequence differs from germline, possibly due to a read error. This chain joins TRBV10-2 and TRBJ2-1; 11 bases map to TRBD2. Germline V lookup: CDR1 WSHSY, CDR2 SAAADI. This CDR3 has 20 residues. The CDR3 DNA reads as TGCGCCAGCAGCGAGTCAGGCGGACCCGTTAGCGGGAGGGCCCTGAATGAGCAGTTCTTC. Protein: CASSESGGPVSGRALNEQFF.

The V call is TRBV11-3, the J call TRBJ1-1; D is undetermined. The CDR3 contains 13 residues. CDR1 and CDR2 from the germline V gene are SGHNT and YENEEA. Trimming stripped 1 base from V and 5 bases from J, with 8 bases between. The CDR3 region has the DNA TGTGCCAGCAGCTTAGGGCCCTTGACTGAAGCTTTCTTT. Its protein product is CASSLGPLTEAFF. The variable domain in full, with the rest retrieved from reference TRBV11-3 and TRBJ1-1, is EAGVVQSPRYKIIEKKQPVAFWCNPISGHNTLYWYLQNLGQGPELLIRYENEEAVDDSQLPKDRFSAERLKGVDSTLKIQPAELGDSAVYLCASSLGPLTEAFFGQGTRLTVV.

The chain recombines TRBV6-5 with TRBJ2-7; D is perhaps TRBD1 (6 bases). CDR3 length equals 15 residues. Germline CDR1 and CDR2: MNHEY and SVGAGI. Deletions cut 10 bases from V and 3 bases from J, with 22 bases between. The CDR3 DNA sequence: TGTGCCACCAGGCCGATCCTGGACAGTCTCTACGAGCAGTACTTC. It yields the protein CATRPILDSLYEQYF.

This clone was detected a few times. This sequence joins TRBV5-3 and TRBJ2-2, with TRBD2 as a possible D gene (6 bases). TRBV5-3 is noted as an ORF with a role that remains uncertain. The V and J ends lost 4 bases and 6 bases respectively, with 19 bases between them. This CDR3 has 16 amino acids. DNA of the CDR3: TGTGCCAGAAGCCTCAAAGAAGGGCGGGGAGCCGGGGAGCTGTTTTTT. It codes for CARSLKEGRGAGELFF.

V usage is TRBV5-4 and J usage is TRBJ2-3; 9 bases align to TRBD2. The CDR3 sequence is 15 residues long. CDR1 and CDR2 (germline): SGHNT, YYREEE (reference sequence). Trimming at V came to 4 bases and at J to 4 bases, leaving 7 bases not matched to a gene. CDR3 sequence reads: CASSLSGGPPDTQYF. In nucleotides, the CDR3 is TGTGCCAGCAGCCTCAGCGGGGGGCCCCCAGATACGCAGTATTTT.

The chain couples TRBV7-9 to TRBJ1-3; TRBD1 matches at 8 bases. CDR1 and CDR2 from the germline V gene are SEHNR and FQNEAQ (reference sequence). The CDR3 has 16 amino acids. V gave up 5 bases and J gave up 3 bases; unmatched junction bases: 9. The CDR3 DNA is TGTGCCAGCAGCCCCGTAGGGGGACAGGTTGGAAACACCATATATTTT. Translated, it gives CASSPVGGQVGNTIYF.

The chain is built from TRBV29-1 and TRBJ2-5, with TRBD1 matching 9 bases. CDR1 and CDR2 from the germline V gene are SQVTM and ANQGSEA. CDR3 length: 12 residues. V trimming: 3 bases; J trimming: 5 bases; junction bases outside the gene matches: 1. The CDR3 bases are TGCAGCGTTGAGACAGGGGGTGAGACCCAGTACTTC. Translation gives CSVETGGETQYF.

The chain links TRBV6-6 to TRBJ1-4; 8 bases align to TRBD1. Germline V CDR1 and CDR2: MNHNY, SVGAGI (reference sequence). The CDR3 totals 15 residues. V was clipped by 6 bases and J by 5 bases; unmatched bases: 8. The CDR3 loop reads CASSPTGGFNEKLFF. The DNA for the CDR3 is TGTGCCAGCAGCCCCACAGGGGGATTCAATGAAAAACTGTTTTTT.

V is TRBV28 and J is TRBJ1-2; perhaps TRBD1 as D (6 bases). Trimming pared 5 bases from V and 8 bases from J, leaving 9 bases between. Germline CDR1 is MDHEN and CDR2 is SYDVKM. The CDR3 sequence is 11 residues long. The CDR3 bases are TGTGCCAGCAGTCCAAGGGGGGGCTACACCTTC. The encoded protein is CASSPRGGYTF.

This chain links TRBV11-3 with TRBJ2-7; D is perhaps TRBD1 (6 bases). Germline values: CDR1 SGHNT, CDR2 YENEEA. V gave up 5 bases and J gave up 6 bases, with 11 bases separating them. The CDR3 has 12 residues. This CDR3 is CASSLRGGEQYF. The CDR3 region has the DNA TGTGCCAGCAGCCTCAGGGGTGGCGAGCAGTACTTC.

This chain uses TRBV5-1 with TRBJ1-5; 9 nucleotides align to TRBD1. The germline V gene encodes CDR1 SGHRS and CDR2 YFSETQ. Trimming cost V 4 bases and J 6 bases; bases outside gene matches: 5. This CDR3 has 14 residues. CDR3 bases: TGCGCCAGCAGCCCGGGACAGGGACCTCAGCCCCAGCATTTT. This codes for CASSPGQGPQPQHF.

The CDR3 DNA follows: TGTGCCAGCAGTTCGGCCCCAGGAGGGACTGAAGCTTTCTTT. It codes for CASSSAPGGTEAFF. This chain connects TRBV6-4 to TRBJ1-1; D unclear. Trimming cost V 5 bases and J 5 bases, with 15 bases left between them. CDR1 and CDR2 from the germline V gene are MRHNA and SNTAGT. The CDR3 is made up of 14 amino acids.

The chain couples TRBV10-3 to TRBJ2-7, with 10 positions matching TRBD1. V lost 0 bases and J lost 7; bases outside the gene matches: 6. This CDR3 comprises 15 residues. Germline V gene lookup returns CDR1 ENHRY and CDR2 SYGVKD. CDR3 sequence (DNA): TGTGCCATCAGTGAGTCCCGACAGGGGGCAGATGAGCAGTACTTC. This encodes CAISESRQGADEQYF.

The CDR3 bases are TGTGCCAGTAGTATGCGGTTAAGCGGCCAAGAGACCCAGTACTTC. Residues: CASSMRLSGQETQYF. This chain connects TRBV19 to TRBJ2-5, with a possible D match to TRBD2 (5 bases). CDR1 is LNHDA, CDR2 SQIVND, per germline (reference sequence). Trimming stripped 3 bases from V and 1 base from J, with 12 bases between. The CDR3 contains 15 residues.

The V and J genes are TRBV7-3 and TRBJ2-3; TRBD2 matches at 10 bases. Trimming took 6 bases from V and 4 from J; bases not matched to a gene: 13. Germline V gene lookup returns CDR1 SGHTA and CDR2 FQGTGA. The CDR3 is 17 residues long. The CDR3 spells CASSSIAGGQGADTQYF. The CDR3 nucleotides are TGTGCCAGCAGTTCTATAGCGGGGGGCCAAGGGGCAGATACGCAGTATTTT.

The rearrangement links TRBV19 to TRBJ1-2, with 11 nucleotides matching TRBD1. After removal of 5 bases from V and 2 bases from J, the junction contained 1 base not matched to a gene. Germline lookup yields CDR1 LNHDA and CDR2 SQIVND (reference sequence). The CDR3 totals 14 residues. For the CDR3, the DNA is TGTGCCAGTAGTGGGACAGGGGGGAACTATGGCTACACCTTC. As protein: CASSGTGGNYGYTF.

This sequence joins TRBV23-1 and TRBJ1-4; D is unresolved. TRBV23-1 is sorted into the ORF group, with uncertain function. This CDR3 contains 15 residues. Between the trimmed V and J ends, which lost 0 bases and 6 bases, there was a span of 11 bases. The CDR3 here is CASSQSTGDYEKLFF. CDR3 DNA: TGCGCCAGCAGTCAATCGACGGGTGACTATGAAAAACTGTTTTTT.

V gene TRBV10-3 combines with J gene TRBJ1-1, with D perhaps matching TRBD1 (5 bases). The ends were cut back, 6 bases at V and 1 base at J, with 6 bases in the middle. CDR1 is ENHRY, CDR2 SYGVKD, per germline. The CDR3 runs to 12 residues. Here the CDR3 DNA reads TGTGCCATCAGCACAGGGAACACTGAAGCTTTCTTT. Encoded protein: CAISTGNTEAFF.

In this sample, this clone turned up once. The chain is built from TRBV5-4 and TRBJ1-1; 8 positions agree with TRBD1. Germline V CDR1 and CDR2: SGHNT, YYREEE (reference sequence). The CDR3 is 14 residues long. V lost 4 bases to trimming and J lost 0 bases; unmatched junction nucleotides: 2. The CDR3 nucleotides are TGTGCCAGCAGCCGGACAGGGTTGAACACTGAAGCTTTCTTT. This codes for CASSRTGLNTEAFF.

The J gene is TRBJ2-1, the V gene TRBV7-9, with no clear D. The germline V gene has CDR1 SEHNR and CDR2 FQNEAQ (reference sequence). V was cut by 1 base and J by 8 bases, with 15 bases left in between. This CDR3 spans 15 amino acids. This chain's CDR3 is CASSLGATHRDEQFF. The CDR3 nucleotides read TGTGCCAGCAGCTTAGGGGCTACACATCGTGATGAGCAGTTCTTC.

The chain has TRBV9 and TRBJ1-2; 7 bases match TRBD1. The CDR3 sequence is 15 residues long. CDR1 and CDR2 (germline): SGDLS, YYNGEE. The junction had 9 bases not matched to a gene; V was cut back by 5 bases and J by 2 bases. Here the CDR3 reads CASSANSGQNYGYTF. As DNA, the CDR3 is TGTGCCAGCAGTGCCAATTCGGGACAGAACTATGGCTACACCTTC.